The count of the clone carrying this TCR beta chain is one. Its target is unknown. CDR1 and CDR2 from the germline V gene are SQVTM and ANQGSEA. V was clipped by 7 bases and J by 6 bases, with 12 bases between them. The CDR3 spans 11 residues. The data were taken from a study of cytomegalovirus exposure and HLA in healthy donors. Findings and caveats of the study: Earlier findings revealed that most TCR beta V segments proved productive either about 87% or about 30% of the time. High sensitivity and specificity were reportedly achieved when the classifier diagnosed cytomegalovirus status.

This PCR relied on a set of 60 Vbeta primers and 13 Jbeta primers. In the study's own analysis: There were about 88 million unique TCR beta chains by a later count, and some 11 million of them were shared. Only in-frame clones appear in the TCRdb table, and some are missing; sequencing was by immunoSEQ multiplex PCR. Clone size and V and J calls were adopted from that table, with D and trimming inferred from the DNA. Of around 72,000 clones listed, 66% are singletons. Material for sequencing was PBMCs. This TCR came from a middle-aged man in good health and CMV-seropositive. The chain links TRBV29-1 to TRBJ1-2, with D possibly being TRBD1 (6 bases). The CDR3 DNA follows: TGCAGCGCCTTGAGGGGGAATGGCTACACCTTC. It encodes CSALRGNGYTF.